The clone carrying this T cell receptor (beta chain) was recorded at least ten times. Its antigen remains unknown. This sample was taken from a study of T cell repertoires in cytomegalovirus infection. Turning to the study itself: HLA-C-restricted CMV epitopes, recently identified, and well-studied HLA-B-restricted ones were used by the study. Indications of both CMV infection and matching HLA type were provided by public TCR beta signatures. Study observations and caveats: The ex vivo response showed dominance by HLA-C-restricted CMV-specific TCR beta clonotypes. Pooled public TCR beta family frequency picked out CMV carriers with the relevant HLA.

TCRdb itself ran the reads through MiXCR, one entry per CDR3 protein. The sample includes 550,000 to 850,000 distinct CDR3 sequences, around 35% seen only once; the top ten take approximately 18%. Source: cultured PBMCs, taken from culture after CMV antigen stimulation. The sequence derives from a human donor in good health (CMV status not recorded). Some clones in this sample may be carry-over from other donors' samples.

CDR3: CASSLVRADGYTF. CDR3 sequence (DNA): TGTGCCAGCAGCTTAGTTCGGGCCGATGGCTACACCTTC. The V gene is TRBV7-2, the J gene TRBJ1-2; D unresolved. Germline V gives CDR1 SGHTA, CDR2 FQGNSA. V lost 1 base, J lost 6 bases, and 9 bases lay in between. The CDR3 has 13 residues.